These T cell receptor beta chains were read from a single sample in a study of T-cell memory formation after mild COVID-19. MiXCR, run by TCRdb on the 5' RACE reads, gives a single entry per CDR3 protein. This sample carries 500,000 to 550,000 distinct CDR3 sequences, roughly 20% of them seen once, and the ten largest clones take under 15%. The sequencing sample was made of PBMCs or a T cell subset sorted from them (not recorded which). Receptors originate from an adult woman who had mild COVID-19 (a few samples of this study predate the infection). Cell type and time point are not known. Each CDR3 is given with its conserved first and last residue. Fields, in order: D gene, V gene, J gene, clone size, CDR3 DNA, CDR3 protein. The D gene is left open where the match is weak. A clone size is listed for some rows: how often the clone was seen (once, few, many), or a class if it is expanded.

d_call: .
v_call: TRBV7-9
j_call: TRBJ2-1
clone_size: .
cdr3_nt: TGTGCCAGTAAACCTCCGAGGGGGGATGAGCAGTTCTTC
cdr3_aa: CASKPPRGDEQFF

d_call: .
v_call: TRBV12-3/TRBV12-4
j_call: TRBJ1-1
clone_size: few
cdr3_nt: TGTGCCAGCAGTTTCGCAGGGACGAACACTGAAGCTTTCTTT
cdr3_aa: CASSFAGTNTEAFF

d_call: .
v_call: TRBV7-2
j_call: TRBJ1-1
clone_size: few
cdr3_nt: TGTGCCAGCAGATTGACTCGGACTGACACTGAAGCTTTCTTT
cdr3_aa: CASRLTRTDTEAFF

d_call: TRBD2
v_call: TRBV12-3/TRBV12-4
j_call: TRBJ2-3
clone_size: many
cdr3_nt: TGTGCCAGCAGTCGTAACTTAGCGGGGGGGCCCGATACGCAGTATTTT
cdr3_aa: CASSRNLAGGPDTQYF

d_call: TRBD2
v_call: TRBV7-9
j_call: TRBJ2-3
clone_size: few
cdr3_nt: TGTGCCAGCAGCTTGACTAGCGGGAGCCCCACAGATACGCAGTATTTT
cdr3_aa: CASSLTSGSPTDTQYF

d_call: TRBD2
v_call: TRBV4-2
j_call: TRBJ2-1
clone_size: few
cdr3_nt: TGTGCCAGCAGCCAAGATCTTGGCGGGACTAGCTGGTACAATGAGCAGTTCTTC
cdr3_aa: CASSQDLGGTSWYNEQFF

d_call: .
v_call: TRBV12-3/TRBV12-4
j_call: TRBJ1-5
clone_size: few
cdr3_nt: TGTGCCAGCAGTCGGGGGCAGGAGGGCAATCAGCCCCAGCATTTT
cdr3_aa: CASSRGQEGNQPQHF

d_call: .
v_call: TRBV18
j_call: TRBJ1-3
clone_size: .
cdr3_nt: TGTGCCAGCTCACCACCTGGAAGGGTCCCTGGAAACACCATATATTTT
cdr3_aa: CASSPPGRVPGNTIYF

d_call: .
v_call: TRBV1
j_call: TRBJ2-4
clone_size: .
cdr3_nt: TGCACCAGCAGTTTAGCGGGAGGATTTTACATTCAGTACTTC
cdr3_aa: CTSSLAGGFYIQYF

d_call: TRBD1
v_call: TRBV5-1
j_call: TRBJ2-2
clone_size: .
cdr3_nt: TGCGCCAGCAGCTTGTTTTCAATACCCGGGACAGGGACCACCGGGGAGCTGTTTTTT
cdr3_aa: CASSLFSIPGTGTTGELFF

d_call: TRBD1
v_call: TRBV9
j_call: TRBJ1-5
clone_size: few
cdr3_nt: TGTGCCAGCAGCGTCGCCGGGACAGTCAATCAGCCCCAGCATTTT
cdr3_aa: CASSVAGTVNQPQHF

d_call: .
v_call: TRBV20-1
j_call: TRBJ1-6
clone_size: few
cdr3_nt: TGCAGTGCTAGTAAGGTTACGGTTGATTCACCCCTCCACTTT
cdr3_aa: CSASKVTVDSPLHF

d_call: TRBD2
v_call: TRBV12-3/TRBV12-4
j_call: TRBJ2-7
clone_size: .
cdr3_nt: TGTGCCAGTGGGACTAGCGGGGGGGCCCTCTACGAGCAGTACTTC
cdr3_aa: CASGTSGGALYEQYF

d_call: .
v_call: TRBV7-2
j_call: TRBJ1-5
clone_size: few
cdr3_nt: TGTGCCAGCAGCTTAGAGGCCGATCAGCCCCAGCATTTT
cdr3_aa: CASSLEADQPQHF

d_call: TRBD2
v_call: TRBV5-1
j_call: TRBJ2-1
clone_size: few
cdr3_nt: TGCGCCAGCAGCTTGGGGACTAGCGGGTTTACTTACAATGAGCAGTTCTTC
cdr3_aa: CASSLGTSGFTYNEQFF

d_call: TRBD2
v_call: TRBV9
j_call: TRBJ2-2
clone_size: few
cdr3_nt: TGTGCCAGCAGCGTAGCTAGCGGGACTAGCGGGAGCACCGTAGCCGGGGAGCTGTTTTTT
cdr3_aa: CASSVASGTSGSTVAGELFF

d_call: .
v_call: TRBV29-1
j_call: TRBJ2-7
clone_size: .
cdr3_nt: TGCAGCGCCCTCCATCAGGGCTACGAGCAGTACTTC
cdr3_aa: CSALHQGYEQYF

d_call: .
v_call: TRBV18
j_call: TRBJ2-3
clone_size: few
cdr3_nt: TGTGCCAGCTCACTTGGGCTAGCGCACCGTGGAGATACGCAGTATTTT
cdr3_aa: CASSLGLAHRGDTQYF

d_call: TRBD2
v_call: TRBV4-1
j_call: TRBJ2-7
clone_size: .
cdr3_nt: TGCGCCAGCAGCCACCCTTCTAGCGGGGGTGAAGCCTACGAGCAGTACTTC
cdr3_aa: CASSHPSSGGEAYEQYF

d_call: .
v_call: TRBV29-1
j_call: TRBJ2-5
clone_size: .
cdr3_nt: TGCAGCGTTGAAAGACGTATGCAAGAGACCCAGTACTTC
cdr3_aa: CSVERRMQETQYF